What follows describes a single T cell receptor beta chain. The sample comes from a study of Ad26.COV2.S vaccination and SARS-CoV-2 variants. Treatment denoted: 15 to 20 received Ad26.COV2.S at low or high dose, single or two shots; about 5 received placebo; per-sample allocation not given. At day 63 after the first vaccine or placebo injection, samples were drawn. Assay used: immunoSEQ multiplex PCR; TCRdb lists only in-frame clones, some missing. The repertoire includes 440,000 or so clones, around 90% of them detected once, and roughly 3.9% sits in the top ten. The clonotype comes from a person aged 18-65 years who received the Ad26.COV2.S COVID-19 vaccine or a placebo. Sequencing used peripheral blood, obtained in a trial of Ad26.COV2.S vaccine versus placebo.

The CDR3 DNA reads as TGTGCCATCAGTTTTAATCCGGGACAGGGAAGTAACTATGGCTACACCTTC. Translated: CAISFNPGQGSNYGYTF. V usage is TRBV10-3 and J usage is TRBJ1-2; TRBD1 agrees at 9 bases. Unmatched junction bases numbered 11, after V lost 5 bases and J lost 1 base. The CDR3 is made up of 17 amino acids. Per germline, CDR1 ENHRY and CDR2 SYGVKD.